The T cell receptor beta chain under discussion was sequenced for a study of blood T cell repertoires in COVID-19. Trimming stripped 4 bases from V and 7 bases from J, with 12 bases between. There are 13 residues in the CDR3. CDR1 and CDR2 from the germline V gene are SGDLS and YYNGEE. Generated by immunoSEQ multiplex PCR, the TCRdb table keeps only in-frame clones and is missing some. The sample lists hundreds of thousands of clones; roughly nine tenths were seen once. Participants' own reports of clinical history determined their cohort assignment. The specimen sequenced was PBMCs or T cells enriched from blood (not recorded which). The V call is TRBV9, the J call TRBJ2-1; D is uncertain. The origin of this receptor is a young man who had recovered from COVID-19. CDR3 in amino acids: CASSPFLRNEQFF. The CDR3 DNA follows: TGTGCCAGCAGCCCTTTTCTTCGGAATGAGCAGTTCTTC.